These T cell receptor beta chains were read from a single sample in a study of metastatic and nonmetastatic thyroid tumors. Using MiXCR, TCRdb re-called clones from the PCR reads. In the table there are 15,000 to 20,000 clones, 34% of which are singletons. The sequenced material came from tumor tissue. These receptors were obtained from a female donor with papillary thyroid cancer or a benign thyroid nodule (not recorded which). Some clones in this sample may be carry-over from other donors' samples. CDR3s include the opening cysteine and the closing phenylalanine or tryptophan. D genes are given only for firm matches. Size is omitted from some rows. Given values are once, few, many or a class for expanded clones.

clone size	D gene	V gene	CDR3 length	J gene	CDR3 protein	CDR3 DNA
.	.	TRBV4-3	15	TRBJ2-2	CACRLSVRNTGELFF	TGCGCCTGCAGACTAAGTGTCAGGAACACCGGGGAGCTGTTTTTT
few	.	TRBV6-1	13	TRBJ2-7	CASIGTSLYEQYF	TGTGCCAGCATCGGGACTTCCCTATACGAGCAGTACTTC
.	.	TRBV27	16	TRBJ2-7	CASSSLGSPRGYEQYF	TGTGCCAGCAGTTCCCTCGGGTCCCCTCGGGGTTACGAGCAGTACTTC
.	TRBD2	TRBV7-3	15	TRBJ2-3	CASSLIAGGADTQYF	TGTGCCAGCAGCTTAATAGCGGGAGGGGCAGATACGCAGTATTTT
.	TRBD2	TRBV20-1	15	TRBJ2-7	CSARWGGADSYEQYF	TGCAGTGCTAGATGGGGAGGGGCAGACTCCTACGAGCAGTACTTC
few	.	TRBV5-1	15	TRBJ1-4	CASSLGDNIGEKLFF	TGCGCCAGCAGCTTGGGGGATAACATAGGAGAAAAACTGTTTTTT
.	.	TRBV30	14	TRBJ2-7	CAWSVLQGPYEQYF	TGTGCCTGGAGTGTATTGCAGGGACCCTACGAGCAGTACTTC
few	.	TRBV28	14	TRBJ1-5	CASSSPNGNQPQHF	TGTGCCAGCAGCAGTCCGAACGGCAATCAGCCCCAGCATTTT
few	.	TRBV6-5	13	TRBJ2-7	CASSYGLFYEQYF	TGTGCCAGCAGTTACGGGCTCTTCTACGAGCAGTACTTC
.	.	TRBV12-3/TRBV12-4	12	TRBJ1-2	CASTLTAYGYTF	TGTGCCAGCACTCTCACCGCGTATGGCTACACCTTC
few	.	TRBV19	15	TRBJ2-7	CASSPRLVLLHEQYF	TGTGCCAGTAGTCCCCGACTAGTCCTACTTCACGAGCAGTACTTC
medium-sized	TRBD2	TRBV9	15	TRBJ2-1	CASSSRLAGWKEQFF	TGTGCCAGCTCCTCCCGACTAGCGGGCTGGAAAGAGCAGTTCTTC
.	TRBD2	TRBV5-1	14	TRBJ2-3	CASSLGLATDTQYF	TGCGCCAGCAGCCTAGGACTAGCGACGGATACGCAGTATTTT
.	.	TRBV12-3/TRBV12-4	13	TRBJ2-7	CASSRTTLYEQYF	TGTGCCAGCAGTCGGACGACGCTCTACGAGCAGTACTTC
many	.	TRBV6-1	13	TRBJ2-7	CASSDGSGDEQYF	TGTGCCAGCAGTGACGGGAGTGGGGACGAGCAGTACTTC
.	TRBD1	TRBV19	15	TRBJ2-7	CASSIPGQGFYEQYF	TGTGCCAGTAGTATTCCGGGACAGGGATTCTACGAGCAGTACTTC
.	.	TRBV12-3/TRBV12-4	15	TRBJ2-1	CASSSGSGRYNEQFF	TGTGCCAGCAGTTCGGGATCAGGACGGTACAATGAGCAGTTCTTC
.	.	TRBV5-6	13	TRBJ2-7	CASSLGTPYEQYF	TGTGCCAGCAGCTTAGGGACGCCCTACGAGCAGTACTTC
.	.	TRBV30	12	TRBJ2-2	CAWSVWGRELFF	TGTGCCTGGAGTGTGTGGGGGCGGGAGCTGTTTTTT
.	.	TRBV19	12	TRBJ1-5	CASSIGAQPQHF	TGTGCCAGTAGTATCGGGGCCCAGCCCCAGCATTTT
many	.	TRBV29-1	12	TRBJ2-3	CSVGQGGDTQYF	TGCAGCGTTGGGCAGGGTGGGGATACGCAGTATTTT
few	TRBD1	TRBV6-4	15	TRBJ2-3	CASSDGTGGTDTQYF	TGTGCCAGCAGTGACGGGACAGGGGGCACAGATACGCAGTATTTT
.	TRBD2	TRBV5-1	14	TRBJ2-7	CASSLRTSDNEQYF	TGCGCCAGCAGCTTAAGGACTAGCGATAACGAGCAGTACTTC
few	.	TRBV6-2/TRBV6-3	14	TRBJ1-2	CAITESGRGKGYTF	TGTGCCATTACGGAGTCGGGACGGGGCAAAGGCTACACCTTC
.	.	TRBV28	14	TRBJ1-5	CASSLDGGDQPQHF	TGTGCCAGCAGTTTAGACGGAGGGGATCAGCCCCAGCATTTT
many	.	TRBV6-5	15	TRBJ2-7	CASSYSIGVGHEQYF	TGTGCCAGCAGTTACTCGATCGGGGTGGGACACGAGCAGTACTTC
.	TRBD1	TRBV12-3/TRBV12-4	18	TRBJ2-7	CASSSYVLGQGVAYEQYF	TGTGCCAGCAGCAGTTATGTCTTGGGACAGGGGGTGGCCTACGAGCAGTACTTC
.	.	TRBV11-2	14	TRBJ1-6	CASSPRGLCSPLHF	TGTGCCAGCAGCCCCCGGGGACTGTGTTCACCCCTCCACTTT
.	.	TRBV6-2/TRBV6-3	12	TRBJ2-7	CASSYGFYEQYF	TGTGCCAGCAGTTATGGCTTCTACGAGCAGTACTTC
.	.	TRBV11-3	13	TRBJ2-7	CASSLFRAAEQYF	TGTGCCAGCAGCTTGTTCAGGGCCGCCGAGCAGTACTTC
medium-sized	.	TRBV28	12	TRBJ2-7	CASSFSRDEQYF	TGTGCCAGCAGTTTTTCCCGGGACGAGCAGTACTTC
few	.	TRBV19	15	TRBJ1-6	CASSSRDVRYSPLHF	TGTGCCAGTAGTAGCCGGGACGTGAGGTATTCACCCCTCCACTTT
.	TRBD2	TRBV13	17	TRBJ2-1	CASSARTSGGKNNEQFF	TGTGCCAGCAGCGCTCGGACTAGCGGGGGGAAAAACAATGAGCAGTTCTTC
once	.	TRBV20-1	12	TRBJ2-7	CSARFQGGEHYF	TGCAGTGCTAGGTTTCAGGGGGGGGAGCATTACTTC
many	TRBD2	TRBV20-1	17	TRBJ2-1	CSARDLMETSGSNEQFF	TGCAGTGCTAGAGATTTGATGGAGACTAGCGGGAGCAATGAGCAGTTCTTC
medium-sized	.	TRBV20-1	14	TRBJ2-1	CSGEGTRRSNEQFF	TGCAGTGGAGAGGGAACTAGACGGTCCAATGAGCAGTTCTTC
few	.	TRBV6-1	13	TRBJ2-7	CASSLEGGYEQYF	TGTGCCAGCAGTTTGGAGGGCGGCTACGAGCAGTACTTC
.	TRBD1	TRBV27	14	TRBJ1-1	CASSLLGGEGEAFF	TGTGCCAGCAGTTTACTAGGGGGCGAGGGTGAAGCTTTCTTT
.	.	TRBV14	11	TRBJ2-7	CASSQGYEQYF	TGTGCCAGCAGCCAAGGATACGAGCAGTACTTC
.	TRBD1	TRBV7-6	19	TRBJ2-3	CASSLALSRPGQGANTQYF	TGTGCTAGCAGCTTAGCCCTTTCCCGACCGGGACAGGGGGCTAATACGCAGTATTTT
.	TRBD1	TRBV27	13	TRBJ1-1	CASSLTGGFEAFF	TGTGCCAGCAGTTTAACAGGGGGCTTTGAAGCTTTCTTT
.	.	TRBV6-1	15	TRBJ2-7	CASSPLGGESAEQYF	TGTGCCAGCAGTCCCCTAGGTGGGGAGTCCGCCGAGCAGTACTTC
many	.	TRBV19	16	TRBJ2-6	CASSIAGHSGANVLTF	TGTGCCAGTAGTATTGCAGGCCACTCTGGGGCCAACGTCCTGACTTTC
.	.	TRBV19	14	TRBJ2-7	CASSTARGAYEQYF	TGTGCCAGTAGTACCGCCAGGGGGGCCTACGAGCAGTACTTC
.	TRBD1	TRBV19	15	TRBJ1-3	CASTLMTGAGNTIYF	TGTGCCAGTACGCTGATGACAGGGGCTGGAAACACCATATATTTT
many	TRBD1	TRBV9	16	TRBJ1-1	CASSVGGTGGNTEAFF	TGTGCCAGCAGCGTAGGGGGGACAGGGGGGAACACTGAAGCTTTCTTT
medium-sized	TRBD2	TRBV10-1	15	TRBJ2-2	CASSESSGSPGELFF	TGCGCCAGCAGCGAATCTAGCGGGAGCCCCGGGGAGCTGTTTTTT
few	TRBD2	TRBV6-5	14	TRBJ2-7	CASSLAGGSYEQYF	TGTGCCAGCAGTTTGGCGGGAGGGTCCTACGAGCAGTACTTC
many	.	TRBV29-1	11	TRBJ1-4	CSASYGEKLFF	TGCAGCGCCAGTTATGGGGAAAAACTGTTTTTT
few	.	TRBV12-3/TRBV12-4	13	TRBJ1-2	CASSRPQTGGYTF	TGTGCCAGCAGCCGCCCACAGACCGGGGGCTACACCTTC
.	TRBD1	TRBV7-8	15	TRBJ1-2	CASSPTGGAGYGYTF	TGTGCCAGCAGCCCGACAGGGGGCGCGGGTTATGGCTACACCTTC
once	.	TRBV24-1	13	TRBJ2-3	CATGMRTGDTQYF	TGTGCCACCGGAATGCGCACGGGCGATACGCAGTATTTT
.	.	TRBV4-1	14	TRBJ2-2	CASSQQGNTGELFF	TGCGCCAGCAGCCAACAGGGGAACACCGGGGAGCTGTTTTTT
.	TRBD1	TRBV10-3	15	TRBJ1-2	CAISESGQGLYGYTF	TGTGCCATCAGTGAGTCGGGACAGGGTCTCTATGGCTACACCTTC
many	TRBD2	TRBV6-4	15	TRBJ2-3	CASSEGSGRADTQYF	TGTGCCAGCAGTGAGGGGAGCGGGAGGGCAGATACGCAGTATTTT
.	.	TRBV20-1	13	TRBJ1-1	CSAGRGEDTEAFF	TGCAGTGCTGGGAGGGGGGAGGACACTGAAGCTTTCTTT